Below are 18 T cell receptor beta chains sequenced from a single sample in a study of blood T cells in healthy people across ages. Combining a sample-barcoded 5' primer with a J-beta primer mix, a second PCR ran for roughly 6 to 11 cycles. TCRdb analysed the 5' RACE reads with MiXCR anew, one entry per CDR3 protein. The sample has about 780,000 distinct CDR3 sequences, about 45% seen once. Sequencing was carried out using blood. These receptor sequences come from a man older than 75 in good health.

This clonotype was counted at least ten times. V gene TRBV14 combines with J gene TRBJ1-5, with D hard to call. Per germline, CDR1 SGHDN and CDR2 FVKESK. This CDR3 has 14 residues. V lost 1 base and J 4 bases, leaving 8 bases between the germline ends. CDR3 residues: CASSQAGFNQPQHF. The CDR3 nucleotides read TGTGCCAGCAGCCAAGCAGGCTTTAATCAGCCCCAGCATTTT.

Notes on this clonotype: One end of the junction fails to match germline, which may point to a read error. The V call is TRBV15, the J call TRBJ2-7; D is perhaps TRBD1 (5 bases). This CDR3 has 12 residues. The V gene's germline CDR1 is LNHNV and CDR2 YYDKDF (reference sequence). CDR3 sequence reads: CAASRVLGEQYF. The CDR3 DNA reads as TGTGCCGCCAGCAGGGTTCTCGGGGAGCAGTACTTC.

The CDR3 region is CASSYGLANVNEQFF. In DNA, the CDR3 is TGTGCCAGCAGCTACGGACTAGCTAATGTCAATGAGCAGTTCTTC. This rearrangement joins TRBV7-2 to TRBJ2-1; 8 nucleotides agree with TRBD2. Germline V lookup: CDR1 SGHTA, CDR2 FQGNSA. Unmatched junction bases numbered 8, after V lost 4 bases and J lost 6 bases. This CDR3 has 15 residues. Filled out from reference TRBV7-2 and TRBJ2-1, the complete variable domain reads GAGVSQSPSNKVTEKGKDVELRCDPISGHTALYWYRQSLGQGLEFLIYFQGNSAPDKSGLPSDRFSAERTGGSVSTLTIQRTQQEDSAVYLCASSYGLANVNEQFFGPGTRLTVL.

The CDR3 is CASSQGGQGGEKLFF. The CDR3 DNA is TGTGCCAGCAGCCAAGGGGGACAGGGCGGTGAAAAACTGTTTTTT. V and J are TRBV4-2 and TRBJ1-4; 9 bases align to TRBD1. CDR3 length: 15 amino acids. The V gene end was trimmed by 1 base and the J gene end by 7 bases; junction bases not matched to a gene: 4. In germline, CDR1 is LGHNA, CDR2 YNFKEQ.

This clonotype has just a few counts. V gene TRBV7-3 combines with J gene TRBJ2-5; 9 bases fit TRBD1. CDR1 and CDR2 from the germline V gene are SGHTA and FQGTGA. CDR3 size: 15 residues. V lost 5 bases, J lost 2 bases, and 6 bases stayed unmatched. CDR3 loop: CASSRGQGFQETQYF. DNA of the CDR3: TGTGCCAGCAGCAGGGGACAGGGTTTTCAAGAGACCCAGTACTTC.

CDR3 region: CAISDNRGRPSDNEQYF. CDR3 nucleotide sequence: TGTGCCATCAGCGATAACAGGGGGAGACCCTCGGACAATGAGCAGTACTTC. This chain connects TRBV10-3 to TRBJ2-5; 8 positions match TRBD1. With 6 bases clipped from V and 11 bases from J, the junction kept 23 bases outside the gene matches. Germline V gives CDR1 ENHRY, CDR2 SYGVKD. The CDR3 loop spans 17 amino acids.

A few counts support this clonotype. V usage is TRBV7-9 and J usage is TRBJ2-1; TRBD2 matches at 7 bases. The CDR3 is 16 residues long. The junction had 8 bases not matched to a gene; V was cut back by 4 bases and J by 2 bases. Germline lookup yields CDR1 SEHNR and CDR2 FQNEAQ (reference sequence). CDR3 protein: CASSSVASGTYNEQFF. CDR3 sequence (DNA): TGTGCCAGCAGCTCCGTGGCTAGCGGTACCTACAATGAGCAGTTCTTC.

This clonotype has a count of ten or more. J is TRBJ2-1 and V is TRBV12-3 or TRBV12-4, with 9 bases identical to TRBD2. Losses at the gene ends were 3 bases for V and 7 bases for J; bases not matched to a gene: 13. The CDR3 sequence is 17 residues long. CDR3 in amino acids: CASSFWGGAGGWNEQFF. Here the CDR3 DNA reads TGTGCCAGCAGTTTTTGGGGAGGAGCGGGAGGTTGGAATGAGCAGTTCTTC.

There are many counts of this clonotype. The chain carries TRBV6-6 and TRBJ2-7; no clear D. Trimming pared 0 bases from V and 1 base from J, leaving 16 bases between. CDR1 MNHNY and CDR2 SVGAGI come from the germline V gene (reference sequence). CDR3 size: 17 residues. The CDR3 is CASSYSVGHTASYEQYF. The CDR3 nucleotides read TGTGCCAGCAGTTACTCGGTTGGGCATACTGCATCCTACGAGCAGTACTTC.

V gene TRBV3-1 combines with J gene TRBJ1-1; no definite D call. Germline CDR1 LGHDT, CDR2 YNNKEL (reference sequence). Trimming took 1 base from V and 4 from J, leaving 13 bases between them. The CDR3 runs 15 residues. CDR3 DNA sequence: TGTGCCAGCAGCCAAGCACCGTTGAGCAGCACTGAAGCTTTCTTT. Its translation: CASSQAPLSSTEAFF.

To note about this clonotype: One end of the junction is discordant with germline, which a read error may explain. This chain connects TRBV12-3 or TRBV12-4 to TRBJ2-5; D not certain. The CDR3 is 14 residues long. The DNA for the CDR3 is TGTGCCAGCAGTTTTAGGACCAGCCAAGAGGCCCAGTACTTC. Its translation: CASSFRTSQEAQYF.

The rearrangement uses TRBV7-2 and TRBJ2-7; D gene unclear. This CDR3 region has 15 residues. Deletions cut 0 bases from V and 0 bases from J, with 9 bases between. CDR1 and CDR2 (germline): SGHTA, FQGNSA. The CDR3 bases are TGTGCCAGCAGCTTAGCCCCCCTGAGCTCCTACGAGCAGTACTTC. Translated: CASSLAPLSSYEQYF.

The table lists this clonotype with a few counts. CDR3 region: CASSAQMETQYF. In DNA, the CDR3 is TGTGCCAGCAGTGCCCAAATGGAGACCCAGTACTTC. J is TRBJ2-5 and V is TRBV6-1; no clear D. V lost 4 bases to trimming and J lost 5 bases, with 8 bases between them. The CDR3 length is 12 residues. Germline V gene sequence: CDR1 MNHNS, CDR2 SASEGT.

The table lists this clonotype with a few counts. V and J are TRBV5-1 and TRBJ1-5, with a possible D match to TRBD1 (5 bases). This CDR3 has 15 residues. The germline V and J ends were trimmed by 4 bases and 7 bases, with 18 bases remaining between them. Germline values: CDR1 SGHRS, CDR2 YFSETQ. DNA of the CDR3: TGCGCCAGCAGCCGTAGGTCGGGGGGGGGACAGCCCCAGCATTTT. This encodes CASSRRSGGGQPQHF. Full variable domain (missing parts from reference TRBV5-1 and TRBJ1-5): KAGVTQTPRYLIKTRGQQVTLSCSPISGHRSVSWYQQTPGQGLQFLFEYFSETQRNKGNFPGRFSGRQFSNSRSEMNVSTLELGDSALYLCASSRRSGGGQPQHFGDGTRLSIL.

This CDR3 is CAWSPGPVGTDTQYF. CDR3 DNA: TGTGCCTGGAGTCCGGGGCCGGTGGGGACAGATACGCAGTATTTT. This chain joins TRBV30 and TRBJ2-3; TRBD1 or TRBD2 may be the D gene (5 bases each). This CDR3 region has 15 residues. V was clipped by 2 bases and J by 3 bases, with 15 bases between them. Germline values: CDR1 GTSNPN, CDR2 SVGIG (reference sequence).

The sample holds one count of this clonotype. V usage is TRBV5-1 and J usage is TRBJ2-3, with a possible D match to TRBD2 (6 bases). Between the trimmed V and J ends, which lost 4 bases and 0 bases, there was a span of 12 bases. Germline values: CDR1 SGHRS, CDR2 YFSETQ. The CDR3 runs to 15 residues. CDR3 amino acids: CASSPGDPSTDTQYF. The CDR3 DNA reads TGCGCCAGCAGCCCGGGAGACCCTAGCACAGATACGCAGTATTTT.

Comment on this clonotype: At one end the junction does not follow the germline gene, possibly because of a read error. The rearrangement links TRBV4-2 to TRBJ2-1; D unclear. Germline CDR1 and CDR2: LGHNA and YNFKEQ. The CDR3 totals 15 residues. CDR3 loop: CASSPGPGSNNEQFF. CDR3 sequence (DNA): TGTGCCAGCAGCCCGGGCCCTGGCTCCAACAATGAGCAGTTCTTC.

V and J are TRBV29-1 and TRBJ1-2; 8 bases fit TRBD1. CDR3 length: 12 amino acids. V trimming: 5 bases; J trimming: 5 bases; junction bases outside the gene matches: 4. CDR1 is SQVTM and CDR2 is ANQGSEA in the germline V gene. CDR3 in amino acids: CSVLTGEYGYTF. The CDR3 coding sequence is TGCAGCGTTCTGACAGGGGAATATGGCTACACCTTC.